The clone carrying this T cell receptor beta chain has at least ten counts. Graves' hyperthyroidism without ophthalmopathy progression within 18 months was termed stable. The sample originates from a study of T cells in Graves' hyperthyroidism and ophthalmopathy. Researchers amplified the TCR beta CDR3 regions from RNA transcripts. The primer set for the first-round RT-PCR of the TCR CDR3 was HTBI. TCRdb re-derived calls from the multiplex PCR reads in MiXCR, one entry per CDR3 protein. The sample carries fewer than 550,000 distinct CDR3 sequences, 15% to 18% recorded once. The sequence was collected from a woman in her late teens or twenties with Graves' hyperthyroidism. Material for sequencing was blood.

The CDR3 bases are TGTGCCAGCAGTTTAGTCGGCAGAGGGAATCAGCCCCAGCATTTT. Translating gives CASSLVGRGNQPQHF. This chain links TRBV12-3 or TRBV12-4 with TRBJ1-5; D is undetermined. V lost 1 base to trimming and J lost 4 bases, with 11 bases between them. This CDR3 contains 15 residues.